The 25 T cell receptor beta chains listed next were all sequenced from one sample in a study of early stage breast cancer tumors. Generated by immunoSEQ multiplex PCR, the TCRdb table keeps only in-frame clones and is missing some. Here the sample spans around 30,000 clones, around 75% being singletons. The specimen was breast tumor tissue. The receptors were gathered from a person aged 30 to 40 with breast cancer.

V and J are TRBV6-1 and TRBJ2-1; weak D call: TRBD1 (5 bases). In germline, CDR1 is MNHNS, CDR2 SASEGT. This CDR3 has 14 residues. The V gene lost 4 bases and the J gene lost 1 base, with 8 bases spanning the gap. CDR3 nucleotides: TGTGCCAGCAGTGCTTACAGGTCCTACAATGAGCAGTTCTTC. Protein product: CASSAYRSYNEQFF.

V gene TRBV6-5 combines with J gene TRBJ2-7; TRBD2 aligns across 8 bases. The V gene's germline CDR1 is MNHEY and CDR2 SVGAGI. The length of the CDR3 is 14 residues. The V gene end was trimmed by 6 bases and the J gene end by 3 bases; junction bases not matched to a gene: 7. The CDR3, as DNA: TGTGCCAGCAGCAAACGGGGGGGTGGCTACGAGCAGTACTTC. As protein: CASSKRGGGYEQYF.

The genes are TRBV6-4 and TRBJ2-1; 10 nucleotides line up with TRBD2. Germline values: CDR1 MRHNA, CDR2 SNTAGT. CDR3 length equals 16 residues. The junction had 3 bases not matched to a gene; V was cut back by 0 bases and J by 4 bases. The CDR3 here is CASSDSQRGGYNEQFF. In nucleotides, the CDR3 is TGTGCCAGCAGTGACTCACAGCGGGGGGGTTACAATGAGCAGTTCTTC.

The chain employs TRBV12-5 and TRBJ2-7; TRBD2 aligns across 8 bases. The CDR3 is 14 residues long. From germline, CDR1 is LGHNT and CDR2 FRNRAP. Losses at the gene ends were 4 bases for V and 0 bases for J; bases not matched to a gene: 2. CDR3 sequence: CASGSSGSSYEQYF. CDR3 nucleotides: TGTGCTAGTGGTTCGAGCGGGAGCTCCTACGAGCAGTACTTC.

This clone was recorded once. This chain uses TRBV4-2 with TRBJ2-3, with D unresolved. Germline CDR1 LGHNA, CDR2 YNFKEQ. This CDR3 contains 13 residues. The V end lost 1 base, the J end lost 10 bases, and 12 bases lay between the germline ends. This CDR3 reads CASSQGDVGAQYF. CDR3 DNA: TGTGCCAGCAGCCAAGGTGACGTTGGGGCGCAGTATTTT.

The chain couples TRBV10-3 to TRBJ2-7; 9 bases fit TRBD1. This CDR3 is 15 amino acids long. Germline V gene lookup returns CDR1 ENHRY and CDR2 SYGVKD. The junction had 11 bases not matched to a gene; V was cut back by 10 bases and J by 1 base. The CDR3 loop reads CATERTGTGSYEQYF. The DNA of the CDR3 is TGTGCCACCGAAAGGACAGGGACAGGGTCCTACGAGCAGTACTTC.

The gene calls are TRBV12-5 and TRBJ1-2; D is perhaps TRBD1 (6 bases). The CDR3 runs to 14 residues. The germline V gene encodes CDR1 LGHNT and CDR2 FRNRAP. V was cut by 6 bases and J by 4 bases, with 15 bases left in between. The CDR3 nucleotides read TGTGCTAGTGGGAGGGGGGACACCGCCTATGGCTACACCTTC. It codes for CASGRGDTAYGYTF.

V gene TRBV27 combines with J gene TRBJ2-1; 9 positions match TRBD1. The CDR3 is 15 amino acids. CDR1 MNHEY and CDR2 SMNVEV come from the germline V gene (reference sequence). Losses at the gene ends were 3 bases for V and 7 bases for J; bases not matched to a gene: 7. CDR3 sequence: CASSFPYRGRNEQFF. The CDR3 region has the DNA TGTGCCAGCAGTTTCCCCTACAGGGGGCGGAATGAGCAGTTCTTC.

The gene calls are TRBV18 and TRBJ2-2; the match to TRBD2 covers 7 bases. The germline CDR1 and CDR2 sequences are KGHSH and LQKENI. V was pared by 0 bases and J by 5 bases, with 3 bases of the junction left unmatched. The CDR3 sequence is 15 residues long. The CDR3 bases are TGTGCCAGCTCACCACCGGGAGGGCCGACCGGGGAGCTGTTTTTT. It yields the protein CASSPPGGPTGELFF.

V usage is TRBV18 and J usage is TRBJ1-1, with a weak D call TRBD1 (5 bases). This CDR3 comprises 14 residues. Trimming removed 1 base from V and 4 bases from J, with 10 bases in between. Germline V CDR1 and CDR2: KGHSH, LQKENI. Here the CDR3 reads CASSPQGRGTEAFF. The CDR3 DNA is TGTGCCAGCTCACCACAGGGGAGGGGCACTGAAGCTTTCTTT.

CDR3 bases: TGTGCCACCAGCAGCCATTACAATGAGCAGTTCTTC. It codes for CATSSHYNEQFF. The chain joins TRBV15 to TRBJ2-1; D ambiguous. CDR1 is LNHNV and CDR2 is YYDKDF in the germline V gene (reference sequence). This CDR3 has 12 amino acids. Trimming removed 3 bases from V and 4 bases from J, with 4 bases in between.

V and J are TRBV6-5 and TRBJ1-1; D perhaps matches TRBD1 (5 bases). Germline CDR1 is MNHEY and CDR2 is SVGAGI. The CDR3 runs to 15 residues. Deletions cut 2 bases from V and 1 base from J, with 11 bases between. CDR3 in amino acids: CASSYRFRANTEAFF. The CDR3 DNA is TGTGCCAGCAGTTACCGTTTCAGGGCGAACACTGAAGCTTTCTTT.

The chain joins TRBV29-1 to TRBJ2-7; D is uncertain. Trimming pared 6 bases from V and 3 bases from J, leaving 18 bases between. Germline assignment: CDR1 SQVTM and CDR2 ANQGSEA. The CDR3 consists of 14 residues. The CDR3 region has the DNA TGCAGCGTCGCCGGGTCCCAAAACAACTACGAGCAGTACTTC. As protein: CSVAGSQNNYEQYF.

The gene calls are TRBV12-5 and TRBJ2-6, with TRBD1 identical over 7 bases. V lost 0 bases, J lost 3 bases, and 8 bases stayed unmatched. Germline CDR1 and CDR2: LGHNT and FRNRAP. The CDR3 sequence is 18 residues long. CDR3 DNA: TGTGCTAGTGGTTTGGTTGACAGGGTATTAGGTGGGGCCAACGTCCTGACTTTC. Translation: CASGLVDRVLGGANVLTF.

This clone was detected a few times. The chain combines TRBV29-1 with TRBJ1-2; 10 bases fit TRBD1. The V segment lost 6 bases and the J segment 4 bases; nucleotides outside the gene matches: 8. Looked up from germline, CDR1 is SQVTM and CDR2 is ANQGSEA. The CDR3 loop spans 14 amino acids. The CDR3 DNA reads TGCAGCGTAATCCCGGGACAGGGGTTCTATGGCTACACCTTC. Amino acid sequence: CSVIPGQGFYGYTF.

The rearrangement uses TRBV19 and TRBJ1-2, with D unresolved. Germline CDR1 is LNHDA and CDR2 is SQIVND (reference sequence). Trimming cost V 6 bases and J 5 bases, with 16 bases left between them. The CDR3 spans 14 residues. This chain's CDR3 is CASRDGSERYGYTF. As DNA, the CDR3 is TGTGCCAGTAGAGACGGCTCTGAACGGTATGGCTACACCTTC. The entire variable domain, with the rest obtained from reference TRBV19 and TRBJ1-2, is as follows: DGGITQSPKYLFRKEGQNVTLSCEQNLNHDAMYWYRQDPGQGLRLIYYSQIVNDFQKGDIAEGYSVSREKKESFPLTVTSAQKNPTAFYLCASRDGSERYGYTFGSGTRLTVV.

This clone was found a few times. CDR3 region: CASSTTSAHRGDTQYF. Written as DNA, the CDR3 is TGTGCCAGCAGTACGACTAGCGCCCATCGTGGAGATACGCAGTATTTT. The J gene is TRBJ2-3, the V gene TRBV5-6, with 8 bases fitting TRBD2. This CDR3 has 16 residues. Germline CDR1 is SGHDT and CDR2 is YYEEEE. J lost 5 bases, V lost 5 bases, and 13 bases had no gene match. Complete variable domain (other parts from reference TRBV5-6 and TRBJ2-3): DAGVTQSPTHLIKTRGQQVTLRCSPKSGHDTVSWYQQALGQGPQFIFQYYEEEERQRGNFPDRFSGHQFPNYSSELNVNALLLGDSALYLCASSTTSAHRGDTQYFGPGTRLTVL.

This chain connects TRBV7-9 to TRBJ1-1; perhaps TRBD1 as D (5 bases). The CDR3 length is 14 residues. The V gene lost 5 bases and the J gene lost 3 bases, with 13 bases spanning the gap. Germline V gene sequence: CDR1 SEHNR, CDR2 FQNEAQ (reference sequence). The CDR3 is CASSKGTLDTEAFF. The CDR3 coding sequence is TGTGCCAGCAGCAAAGGGACGTTGGACACTGAAGCTTTCTTT.

This clone has a handful of counts. This rearrangement joins TRBV21-1 to TRBJ1-1; TRBD1, the D gene given by the table, was not confirmed from the DNA. TRBV21-1 is a listed pseudogene. The CDR3 consists of 17 residues. Here the CDR3 reads CASSKATPWVKGTEAFF. CDR3 in DNA: TGTGCCAGCAGCAAGGCTACACCTTGGGTAAAGGGGACTGAAGCTTTCTTT.

This sequence joins TRBV7-2 and TRBJ2-7; D not resolved. The V gene lost 5 bases and the J gene lost 3 bases, with 11 bases spanning the gap. This CDR3 has 13 residues. Germline V gene sequence: CDR1 SGHTA, CDR2 FQGNSA. Here the CDR3 reads CASSPPSLYEQYF. CDR3 sequence (DNA): TGTGCCAGCAGCCCCCCCTCACTCTACGAGCAGTACTTC.

The chain's CDR3 is CASSAEWGANEKLFF. The DNA of the CDR3 is TGCGCCAGCAGCGCCGAGTGGGGGGCTAATGAAAAACTGTTTTTT. The rearrangement links TRBV5-1 to TRBJ1-4; weak D call: TRBD1 (5 bases). The CDR3 totals 15 residues. Trimming stripped 4 bases from V and 3 bases from J, with 13 bases between. Germline lookup yields CDR1 SGHRS and CDR2 YFSETQ.

The V and J genes are TRBV1 and TRBJ2-5; TRBD1 reflects the table's D call only, with no check against the DNA. TRBV1 corresponds to a pseudogene. This CDR3 spans 12 amino acids. The CDR3 loop reads CTSNRGTGTQYF. DNA for the CDR3: TGCACCAGCAATAGGGGGACCGGGACCCAGTACTTC.

The chain uses TRBV19 and TRBJ2-5; 8 nucleotides line up with TRBD1. Losses at the gene ends were 6 bases for V and 7 bases for J; bases not matched to a gene: 10. Germline V lookup: CDR1 LNHDA, CDR2 SQIVND (reference sequence). CDR3 length equals 14 residues. The CDR3 DNA follows: TGTGCCAGTAGGACAGACAGGGGAAAAGGGACCCAGTACTTC. As protein: CASRTDRGKGTQYF.

The V and J genes are TRBV29-1 and TRBJ1-5, with 8 bases aligning to TRBD1. This CDR3 has 17 residues. Germline CDR1 reads SQVTM; CDR2 reads ANQGSEA. The V segment lost 3 bases and the J segment 4 bases; nucleotides outside the gene matches: 14. The CDR3 sequence: CSVDRRTGRLINQPQHF. In DNA, the CDR3 is TGCAGCGTTGACCGGCGGACAGGGCGCTTAATAAATCAGCCCCAGCATTTT.

The V and J genes are TRBV6-1 and TRBJ2-7; D is perhaps TRBD2 (6 bases). Trimming removed 10 bases at V and 2 bases at J, with 18 bases between. CDR1 is MNHNS, CDR2 SASEGT, per germline. This CDR3 comprises 14 residues. Here the CDR3 DNA reads TGTGCCACCGAGGGACTGCGCCTTCCCTACGAGCAGTACTTC. It specifies CATEGLRLPYEQYF.